The 9 T cell receptor beta chains presented below share a single source sample, sequenced in a study of blood T cells in healthy people across ages. Alongside a J-beta primer mix, a sample-barcoded 5' primer served in a second PCR lasting about 7 to 12 cycles. Each CDR3 protein gets one entry after TCRdb re-called the 5' RACE reads with MiXCR. The data show 650,000 to 1,000,000 distinct CDR3 sequences, 36% seen once. The sample was blood. The receptor set was obtained from a young man in good health.

In this sample, this clonotype turned up a few times. This chain uses TRBV5-1 with TRBJ1-5; D gene ambiguous. The CDR3 is 15 residues long. Germline V gives CDR1 SGHRS, CDR2 YFSETQ. The V and J ends lost 2 bases and 0 bases respectively, with 9 bases between them. DNA for the CDR3: TGCGCCAGCAGCTTAAACGGGAATAGCAATCAGCCCCAGCATTTT. It codes for CASSLNGNSNQPQHF.

This clonotype was recorded only once. The chain combines TRBV5-1 with TRBJ1-1; TRBD1 is a possible D gene (5 bases). V was trimmed by 4 bases and J by 5 bases, leaving 33 bases between them. This CDR3 contains 20 residues. The germline V gene encodes CDR1 SGHRS and CDR2 YFSETQ. CDR3 region: CASSLEPGRGVRRGITEAFF. The CDR3 DNA is TGCGCCAGCAGCCTGGAACCGGGACGAGGAGTGAGGAGGGGTATAACTGAAGCTTTCTTT.

As to this clonotype: This may be a read error, as it is one base from a much larger clone. This chain connects TRBV29-1 to TRBJ2-3; D uncertain. Trimming pared 5 bases from V and 6 bases from J, leaving 12 bases between. The CDR3 sequence is 12 residues long. The germline V gene has CDR1 SQVTM and CDR2 ANQGSEA. The CDR3 is CSVSDLLDTQYF. The DNA for the CDR3 is TGCAGCGTTAGCGACCTCCTGGATACGCAGTATTTT.

This clonotype came up many times. The chain employs TRBV12-3 or TRBV12-4 and TRBJ2-5; TRBD1 agrees at 8 bases. The V segment lost 4 bases and the J segment 5 bases; nucleotides outside the gene matches: 9. CDR3 length: 15 amino acids. CDR3 region: CASSSTGGGSETQYF. CDR3 nucleotides: TGTGCCAGCAGTTCTACAGGGGGAGGCTCCGAGACCCAGTACTTC.

This clonotype came up many times. This sequence joins TRBV6-6 and TRBJ1-5; D is unresolved. This CDR3 has 12 amino acids. From germline, CDR1 is MNHNY and CDR2 SVGAGI (reference sequence). V was pared by 6 bases and J by 4 bases, with 7 bases between. CDR3 loop: CASSSPNQPQHF. CDR3 bases: TGTGCCAGCAGCAGCCCAAATCAGCCCCAGCATTTT.

This clonotype was observed many times. The chain links TRBV2 to TRBJ2-1; 11 positions agree with TRBD2. Trimming cost V 1 base and J 4 bases; bases outside gene matches: 9. CDR1 and CDR2 (germline): SNHLY, FYNNEI. CDR3 length equals 18 residues. Here the CDR3 DNA reads TGTGCCAGCAGTGAAGGGGCTAGCGGGGGGACCTTTTACAATGAGCAGTTCTTC. This encodes CASSEGASGGTFYNEQFF.

The rearrangement links TRBV9 to TRBJ2-3, with D maybe TRBD1 (5 bases). The CDR3 is made up of 16 amino acids. V lost 0 bases and J lost 1, with 12 bases in between. The V gene's germline CDR1 is SGDLS and CDR2 YYNGEE. CDR3 in amino acids: CASSVDQGRCTDTQYF. In DNA form, the CDR3 reads TGTGCCAGCAGCGTAGACCAGGGTAGATGCACAGATACGCAGTATTTT.

The V gene is TRBV3-1, the J gene TRBJ2-5, with 7 bases matching TRBD2. Germline V lookup: CDR1 LGHDT, CDR2 YNNKEL (reference sequence). The CDR3 totals 14 residues. J lost 5 bases, V lost 1 base, and 4 bases had no gene match. The CDR3 here is CASSQAAGEETQYF. CDR3 in DNA: TGTGCCAGCAGCCAAGCGGCGGGGGAGGAGACCCAGTACTTC.

The chain uses TRBV12-3 or TRBV12-4 and TRBJ1-3; no definite D call. This CDR3 contains 13 residues. With 7 bases removed from V and 0 bases from J, the gap between germline ends came to 7 bases. CDR3 loop: CASILSSGNTIYF. The DNA for the CDR3 is TGTGCCAGCATCCTCAGCTCTGGAAACACCATATATTTT.